The clone carrying this T cell receptor (beta chain) was seen ten or more times. Its target is unknown. This sample stems from a study of T cell repertoires in cytomegalovirus infection. Study context: Indications of both CMV infection and matching HLA type were provided by public TCR beta signatures.

Study-wide findings and caveats: Identification of carriers of CMV plus the relevant HLA was achieved through cumulative public TCR beta family frequency. In two of eight donors, the top clonotype was HLA-C-restricted CMV-specific.

The CDR3 has 14 residues. V shed 3 bases and J shed 8 bases, with 16 bases lying between them. The V gene's germline CDR1 is MGHRA and CDR2 YSYEKL. TCRdb re-analysed the reads in MiXCR, keeping a single row per CDR3 protein. The profile covers 65,000 to 95,000 distinct CDR3 sequences, with 3% to 4.5% appearing a single time and approximately 4.6% taken by the ten largest. The material sequenced was PBMCs. The chain is built from TRBV4-1 and TRBJ1-2, with D possibly matching TRBD1 (6 bases). The clonotype comes from a human donor in good health (CMV status not recorded). Some clones in this sample may be carry-over from other donors' samples. CDR3 sequence reads: CASSHIQGRYGYTF. The CDR3 region has the DNA TGCGCCAGCAGCCACATACAGGGTAGGTACGGCTACACCTTC.